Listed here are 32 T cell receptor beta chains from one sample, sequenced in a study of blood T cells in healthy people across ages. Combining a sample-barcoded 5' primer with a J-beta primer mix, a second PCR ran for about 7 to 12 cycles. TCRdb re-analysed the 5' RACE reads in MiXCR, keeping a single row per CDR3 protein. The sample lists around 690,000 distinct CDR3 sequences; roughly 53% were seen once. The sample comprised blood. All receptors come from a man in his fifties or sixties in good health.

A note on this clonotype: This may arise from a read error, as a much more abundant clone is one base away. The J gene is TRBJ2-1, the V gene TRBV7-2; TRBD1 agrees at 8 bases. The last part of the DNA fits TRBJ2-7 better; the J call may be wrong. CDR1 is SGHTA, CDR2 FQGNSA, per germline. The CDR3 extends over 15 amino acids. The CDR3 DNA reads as TGTGCCAGCAGCTTACCGGGACAGGCCTACAATGAGCAGTACTTC. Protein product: CASSLPGQAYNEQYF.

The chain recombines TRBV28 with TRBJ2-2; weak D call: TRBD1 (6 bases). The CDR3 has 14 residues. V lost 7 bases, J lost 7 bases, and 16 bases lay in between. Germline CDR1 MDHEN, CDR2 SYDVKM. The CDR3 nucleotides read TGTGCCAGCACCCTGAGGGGGTGGGGCGGGGAGCTGTTTTTT. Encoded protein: CASTLRGWGGELFF. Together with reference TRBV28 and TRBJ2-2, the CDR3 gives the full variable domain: DVKVTQSSRYLVKRTGEKVFLECVQDMDHENMFWYRQDPGLGLRLIYFSYDVKMKEKGDIPEGYSVSREKKERFSLILESASTNQTSMYLCASTLRGWGGELFFGEGSRLTVL.

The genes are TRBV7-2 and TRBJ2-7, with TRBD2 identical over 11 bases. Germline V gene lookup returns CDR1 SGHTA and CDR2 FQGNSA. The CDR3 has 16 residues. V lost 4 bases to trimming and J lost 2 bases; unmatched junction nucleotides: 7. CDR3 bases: TGTGCCAGCAGCTCCTTAGCGGGGGGGCCCACCTACGAGCAGTACTTC. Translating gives CASSSLAGGPTYEQYF.

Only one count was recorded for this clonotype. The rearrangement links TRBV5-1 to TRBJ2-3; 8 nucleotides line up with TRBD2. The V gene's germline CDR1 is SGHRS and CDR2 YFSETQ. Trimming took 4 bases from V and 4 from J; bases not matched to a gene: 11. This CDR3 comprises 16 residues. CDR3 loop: CASSPGGAGYADTQYF. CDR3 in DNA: TGCGCCAGCAGCCCCGGGGGGGCAGGGTACGCAGATACGCAGTATTTT.

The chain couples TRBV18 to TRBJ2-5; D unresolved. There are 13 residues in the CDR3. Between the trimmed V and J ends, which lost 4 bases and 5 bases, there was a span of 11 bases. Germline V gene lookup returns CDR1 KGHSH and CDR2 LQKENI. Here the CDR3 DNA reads TGTGCCAGCTCACGAGATCCAGCGGAGACCCAGTACTTC. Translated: CASSRDPAETQYF.

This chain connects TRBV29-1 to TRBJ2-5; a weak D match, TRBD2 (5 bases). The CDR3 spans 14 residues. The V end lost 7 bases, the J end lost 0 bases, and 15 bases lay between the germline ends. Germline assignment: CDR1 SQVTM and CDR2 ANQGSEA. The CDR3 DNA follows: TGCAGCGCTCGCTCCCCGGGGTACCAAGAGACCCAGTACTTC. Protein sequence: CSARSPGYQETQYF.

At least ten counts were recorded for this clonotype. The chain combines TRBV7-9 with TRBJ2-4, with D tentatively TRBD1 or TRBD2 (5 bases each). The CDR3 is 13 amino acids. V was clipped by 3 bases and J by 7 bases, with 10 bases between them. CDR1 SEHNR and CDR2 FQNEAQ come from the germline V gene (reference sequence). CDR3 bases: TGTGCCAGCAGCTTCCAGGGCGGGAACATTCAGTACTTC. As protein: CASSFQGGNIQYF.

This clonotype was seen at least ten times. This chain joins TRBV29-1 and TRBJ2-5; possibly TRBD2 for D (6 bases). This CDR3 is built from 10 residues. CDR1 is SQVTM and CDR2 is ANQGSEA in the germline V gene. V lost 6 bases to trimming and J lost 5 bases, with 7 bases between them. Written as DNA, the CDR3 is TGCAGCGTCGGAGGGGAGACCCAGTACTTC. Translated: CSVGGETQYF.

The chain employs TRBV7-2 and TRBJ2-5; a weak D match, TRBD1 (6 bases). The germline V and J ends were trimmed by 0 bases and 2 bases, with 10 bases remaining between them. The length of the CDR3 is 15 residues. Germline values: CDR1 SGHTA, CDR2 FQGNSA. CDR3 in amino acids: CASSLAQGTQETQYF. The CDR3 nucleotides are TGTGCCAGCAGCTTAGCGCAGGGGACACAAGAGACCCAGTACTTC.

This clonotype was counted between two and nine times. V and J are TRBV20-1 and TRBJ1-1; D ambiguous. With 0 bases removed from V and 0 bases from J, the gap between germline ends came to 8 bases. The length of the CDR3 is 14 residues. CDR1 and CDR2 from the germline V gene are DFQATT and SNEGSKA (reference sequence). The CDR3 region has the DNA TGCAGTGCTAGAGATCCCTTTCTGAACACTGAAGCTTTCTTT. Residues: CSARDPFLNTEAFF.

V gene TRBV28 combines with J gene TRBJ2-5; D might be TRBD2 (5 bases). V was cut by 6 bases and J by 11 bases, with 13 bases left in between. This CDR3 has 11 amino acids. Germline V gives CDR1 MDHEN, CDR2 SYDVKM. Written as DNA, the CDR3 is TGTGCCAGCAGCTCATCCTGGGAGCAGTACTTC. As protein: CASSSSWEQYF.

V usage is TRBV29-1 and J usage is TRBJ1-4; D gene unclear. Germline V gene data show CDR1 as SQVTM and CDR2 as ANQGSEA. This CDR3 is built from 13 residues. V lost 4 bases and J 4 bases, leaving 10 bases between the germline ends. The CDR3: CSVAYRGNEKLFF. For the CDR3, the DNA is TGCAGCGTTGCTTATCGGGGTAATGAAAAACTGTTTTTT.

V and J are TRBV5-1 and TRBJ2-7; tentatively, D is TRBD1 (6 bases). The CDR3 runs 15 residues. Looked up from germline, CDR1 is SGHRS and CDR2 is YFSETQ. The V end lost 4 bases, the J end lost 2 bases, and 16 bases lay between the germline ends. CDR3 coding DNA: TGCGCCAGCAGCCCCCGAGACAGGACTGCCTACGAGCAGTACTTC. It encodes CASSPRDRTAYEQYF.

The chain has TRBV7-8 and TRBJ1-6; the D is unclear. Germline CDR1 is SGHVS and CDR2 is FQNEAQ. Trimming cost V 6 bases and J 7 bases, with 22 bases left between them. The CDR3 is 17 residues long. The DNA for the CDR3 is TGTGCCAGCAGTTCGGGCCTCCATTCGGGCCTCAATTCACCCCTCCACTTT. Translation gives CASSSGLHSGLNSPLHF.

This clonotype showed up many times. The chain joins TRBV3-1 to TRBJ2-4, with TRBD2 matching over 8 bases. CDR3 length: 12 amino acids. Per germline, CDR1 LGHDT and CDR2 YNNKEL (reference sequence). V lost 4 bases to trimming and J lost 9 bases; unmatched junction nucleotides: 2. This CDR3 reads CASSPAGGIQYF. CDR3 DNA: TGTGCCAGCAGCCCCGCGGGGGGCATTCAGTACTTC.

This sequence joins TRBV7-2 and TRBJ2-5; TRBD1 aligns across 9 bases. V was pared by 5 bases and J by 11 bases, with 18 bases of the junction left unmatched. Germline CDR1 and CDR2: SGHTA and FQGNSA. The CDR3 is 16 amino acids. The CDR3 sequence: CASSKRAQGALGEQYF. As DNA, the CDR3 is TGTGCCAGCAGCAAACGTGCACAGGGGGCCCTGGGAGAGCAGTACTTC.

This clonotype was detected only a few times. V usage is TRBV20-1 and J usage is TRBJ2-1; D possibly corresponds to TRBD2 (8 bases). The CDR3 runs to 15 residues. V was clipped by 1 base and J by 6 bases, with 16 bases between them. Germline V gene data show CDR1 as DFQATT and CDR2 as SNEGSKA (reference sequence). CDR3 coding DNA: TGCAGTGCTAGAGTAGCGGGACAGCTTGCCAATGAGCAGTTCTTC. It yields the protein CSARVAGQLANEQFF.

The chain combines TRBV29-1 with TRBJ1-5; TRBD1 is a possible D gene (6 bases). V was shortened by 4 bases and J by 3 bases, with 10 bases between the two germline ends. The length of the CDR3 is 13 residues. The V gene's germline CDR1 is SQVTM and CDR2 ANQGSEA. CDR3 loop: CSVAGHPNQPQHF. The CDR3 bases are TGCAGCGTTGCGGGACACCCCAATCAGCCCCAGCATTTT.

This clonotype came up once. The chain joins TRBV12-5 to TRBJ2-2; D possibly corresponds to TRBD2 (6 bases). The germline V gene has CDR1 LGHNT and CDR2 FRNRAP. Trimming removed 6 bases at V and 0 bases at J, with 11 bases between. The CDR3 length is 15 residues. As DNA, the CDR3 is TGTGCTAGTGGCCCCGGACTAACGAACACCGGGGAGCTGTTTTTT. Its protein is CASGPGLTNTGELFF. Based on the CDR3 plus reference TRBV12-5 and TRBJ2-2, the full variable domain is DARVTQTPRHKVTEMGQEVTMRCQPILGHNTVFWYRQTMMQGLELLAYFRNRAPLDDSGMPKDRFSAEMPDATLATLKIQPSEPRDSAVYFCASGPGLTNTGELFFGEGSRLTVL.

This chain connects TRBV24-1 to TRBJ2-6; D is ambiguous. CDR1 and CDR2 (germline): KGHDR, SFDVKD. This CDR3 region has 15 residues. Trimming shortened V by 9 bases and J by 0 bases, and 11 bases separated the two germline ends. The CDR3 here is CATPTQISGANVLTF. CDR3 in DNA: TGTGCCACCCCGACACAAATCTCTGGGGCCAACGTCCTGACTTTC.

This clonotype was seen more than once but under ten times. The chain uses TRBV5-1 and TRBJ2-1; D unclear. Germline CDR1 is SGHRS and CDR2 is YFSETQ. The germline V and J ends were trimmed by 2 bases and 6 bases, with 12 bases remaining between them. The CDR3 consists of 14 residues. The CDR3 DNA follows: TGCGCCAGCAGCTTAGGGCTAGACTCCAATGAGCAGTTCTTC. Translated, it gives CASSLGLDSNEQFF.

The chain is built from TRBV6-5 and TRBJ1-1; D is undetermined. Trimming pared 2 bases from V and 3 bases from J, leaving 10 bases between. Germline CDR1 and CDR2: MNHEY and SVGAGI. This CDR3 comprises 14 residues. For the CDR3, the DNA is TGTGCCAGCAGTTACGGGCCGAGGGACACTGAAGCTTTCTTT. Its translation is CASSYGPRDTEAFF.

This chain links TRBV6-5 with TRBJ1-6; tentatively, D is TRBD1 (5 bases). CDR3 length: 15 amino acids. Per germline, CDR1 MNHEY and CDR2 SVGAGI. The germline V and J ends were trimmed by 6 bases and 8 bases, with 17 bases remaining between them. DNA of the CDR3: TGTGCCAGCAGCCGGAGGGGTCAGGCCGATTCACCCCTCCACTTT. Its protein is CASSRRGQADSPLHF.

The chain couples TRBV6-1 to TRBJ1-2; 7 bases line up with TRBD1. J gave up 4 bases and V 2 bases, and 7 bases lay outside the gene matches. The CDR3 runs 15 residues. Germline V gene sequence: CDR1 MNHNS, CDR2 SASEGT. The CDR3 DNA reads TGTGCCAGCAGTGAAACGGTGGGACAGATCTATGGCTACACCTTC. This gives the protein CASSETVGQIYGYTF.

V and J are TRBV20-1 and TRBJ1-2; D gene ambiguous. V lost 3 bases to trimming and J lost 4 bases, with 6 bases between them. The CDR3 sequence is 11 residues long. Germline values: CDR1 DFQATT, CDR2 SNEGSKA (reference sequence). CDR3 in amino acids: CSASLGYGYTF. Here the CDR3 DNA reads TGCAGTGCTAGTCTGGGCTATGGCTACACCTTC.

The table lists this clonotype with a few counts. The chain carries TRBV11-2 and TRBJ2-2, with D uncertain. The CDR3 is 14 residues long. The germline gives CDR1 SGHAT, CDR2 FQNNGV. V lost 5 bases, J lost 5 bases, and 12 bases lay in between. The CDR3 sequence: CASSVLTGTGELFF. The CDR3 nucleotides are TGTGCCAGCAGCGTGCTTACTGGGACCGGGGAGCTGTTTTTT.

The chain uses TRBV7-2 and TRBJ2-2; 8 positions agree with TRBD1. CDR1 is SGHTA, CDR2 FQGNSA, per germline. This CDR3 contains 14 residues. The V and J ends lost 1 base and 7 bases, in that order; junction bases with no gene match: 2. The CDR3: CASSLGTGLGELFF. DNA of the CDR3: TGTGCCAGCAGCTTAGGGACAGGGCTCGGGGAGCTGTTTTTT.

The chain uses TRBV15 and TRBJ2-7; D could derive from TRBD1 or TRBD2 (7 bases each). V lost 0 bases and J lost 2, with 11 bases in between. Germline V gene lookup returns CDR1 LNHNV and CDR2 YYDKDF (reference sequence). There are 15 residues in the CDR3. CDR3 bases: TGTGCCACCAGCAGAGAACAGGGGAGGGCCTACGAGCAGTACTTC. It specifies CATSREQGRAYEQYF.

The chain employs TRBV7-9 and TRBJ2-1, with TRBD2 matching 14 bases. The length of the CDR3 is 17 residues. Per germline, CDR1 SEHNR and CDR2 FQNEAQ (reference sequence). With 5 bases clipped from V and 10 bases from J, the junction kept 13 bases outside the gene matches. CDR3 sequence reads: CASSLNGLAGGRGEQFF. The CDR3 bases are TGTGCCAGCAGCCTCAACGGACTAGCGGGGGGACGGGGCGAGCAGTTCTTC.

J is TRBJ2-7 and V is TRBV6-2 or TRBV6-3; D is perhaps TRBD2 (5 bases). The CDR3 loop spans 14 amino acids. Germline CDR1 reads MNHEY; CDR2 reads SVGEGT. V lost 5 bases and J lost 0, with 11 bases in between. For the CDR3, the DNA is TGTGCCAGCAGTCCCCGGAGGTTCTCCTACGAGCAGTACTTC. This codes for CASSPRRFSYEQYF.

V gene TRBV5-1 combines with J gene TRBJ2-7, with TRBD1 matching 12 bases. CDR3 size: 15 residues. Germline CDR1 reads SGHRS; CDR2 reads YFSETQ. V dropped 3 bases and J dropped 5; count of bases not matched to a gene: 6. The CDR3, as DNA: TGCGCCAGCAGCTGGGGGACAGGGGGCTTTAACGAGCAGTACTTC. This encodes CASSWGTGGFNEQYF.

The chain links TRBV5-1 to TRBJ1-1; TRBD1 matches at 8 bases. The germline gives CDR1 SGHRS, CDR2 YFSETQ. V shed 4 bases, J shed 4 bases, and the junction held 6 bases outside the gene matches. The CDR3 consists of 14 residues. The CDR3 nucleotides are TGCGCCAGCAGCGCGGACAGGGTGGGCACTGAAGCTTTCTTT. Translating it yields CASSADRVGTEAFF.